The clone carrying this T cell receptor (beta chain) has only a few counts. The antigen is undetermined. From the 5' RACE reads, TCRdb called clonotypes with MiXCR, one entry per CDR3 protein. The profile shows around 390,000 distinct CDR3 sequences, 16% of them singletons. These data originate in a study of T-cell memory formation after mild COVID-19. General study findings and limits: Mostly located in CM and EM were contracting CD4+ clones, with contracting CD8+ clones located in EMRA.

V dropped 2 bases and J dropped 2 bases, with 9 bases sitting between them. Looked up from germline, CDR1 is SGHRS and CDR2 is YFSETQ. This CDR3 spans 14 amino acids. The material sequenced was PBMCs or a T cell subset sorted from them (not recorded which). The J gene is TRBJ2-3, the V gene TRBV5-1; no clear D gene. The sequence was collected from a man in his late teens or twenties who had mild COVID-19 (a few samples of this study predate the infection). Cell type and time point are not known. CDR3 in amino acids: CASSFPLVTDTQYF. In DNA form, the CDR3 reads TGCGCCAGCAGCTTCCCCCTCGTCACAGATACGCAGTATTTT.